A single sample gave rise to the 19 T cell receptor beta chains below, sequenced in a study of Tregs in tolerant kidney transplant recipients. Clones were read by immunoSEQ multiplex PCR, and TCRdb kept only the in-frame ones, dropping some. In the table there are about 59,000 clones, about 86% of which are singletons. The sequenced material came from CD4+ T cells from blood. Source of these receptors: a human donor in good health.

V and J are TRBV4-3 and TRBJ2-2; perhaps TRBD1 as D (5 bases). Trimming cost V 3 bases and J 0 bases, with 11 bases left between them. CDR1 and CDR2 from the germline V gene are LGHNA and YSLEER. This CDR3 comprises 16 residues. The CDR3 sequence: CASSQGRLANTGELFF. The CDR3 DNA follows: TGCGCCAGCAGCCAGGGGCGACTTGCGAACACCGGGGAGCTGTTTTTT.

The V gene is TRBV9, the J gene TRBJ2-3; no reliable D call. This CDR3 is built from 17 residues. V was trimmed by 0 bases and J by 0 bases, leaving 14 bases between them. Germline V lookup: CDR1 SGDLS, CDR2 YYNGEE. CDR3 loop: CASSVGVRLGSTDTQYF. CDR3 DNA: TGTGCCAGCAGCGTAGGAGTCAGGTTAGGTAGCACAGATACGCAGTATTTT.

The CDR3 DNA reads TGTGCCAGCAGCCAAGAAAGGCTAGTTGAGACCCAGTACTTC. Its translation: CASSQERLVETQYF. This chain links TRBV4-2 with TRBJ2-5, with D unclear. Trimming left V 0 bases short and J 5 bases short, with 10 bases between. The V gene's germline CDR1 is LGHNA and CDR2 YNFKEQ. The CDR3 contains 14 residues.

The chain recombines TRBV6-6 with TRBJ1-3, with 10 positions matching TRBD1. V was clipped by 10 bases and J by 7 bases; unmatched bases: 7. The CDR3 loop spans 13 amino acids. CDR1 is MNHNY, CDR2 SVGAGI, per germline (reference sequence). The CDR3, as DNA: TGTGCCACCAGGACAGGGGGAGGGAACACCATATATTTT. It encodes CATRTGGGNTIYF.

In this sample, this clone turned up a few times. The rearrangement links TRBV7-8 to TRBJ2-3, with 8 bases matching TRBD1. CDR3 length: 17 residues. In germline, CDR1 is SGHVS, CDR2 FQNEAQ. Germline trimming cut 5 bases from V and 0 bases from J; bases unmatched to any gene: 10. CDR3 coding DNA: TGTGCCAGCAGCCTACAACCGACAGGGGCTAGCACAGATACGCAGTATTTT. Amino acid sequence: CASSLQPTGASTDTQYF.

J is TRBJ2-1 and V is TRBV27, with D unresolved. Germline V lookup: CDR1 MNHEY, CDR2 SMNVEV (reference sequence). The V end was cut by 8 bases, the J end by 0 bases, with 11 bases between. This CDR3 has 14 amino acids. The CDR3 DNA is TGTGCCAGCGCCGGGTGGAGCTCCTACAATGAGCAGTTCTTC. This encodes CASAGWSSYNEQFF.

With regard to this clone: A read error may produce the germline difference seen at one junction end. The V and J genes are TRBV7-2 and TRBJ2-3; 10 bases match TRBD2. Germline V gene data show CDR1 as SGHTA and CDR2 as FQGNSA. The CDR3 is 15 residues long. The CDR3 DNA is TGTGCCAGCAGCCTAGCGGGAGAGGGGACAGATACGCAGTATTTT. Protein product: CASSLAGEGTDTQYF. Based on the CDR3 plus reference TRBV7-2 and TRBJ2-3, the full variable domain is GAGVSQSPSNKVTEKGKDVELRCDPISGHTALYWYRQSLGQGLEFLIYFQGNSAPDKSGLPSDRFSAERTGGSVSTLTIQRTQQEDSAVYLCASSLAGEGTDTQYFGPGTRLTVL.

The chain recombines TRBV5-1 with TRBJ1-2; the D gene is possibly TRBD1 (5 bases). V lost 4 bases and J lost 5, with 12 bases in between. This CDR3 has 13 residues. Germline V gives CDR1 SGHRS, CDR2 YFSETQ. DNA for the CDR3: TGCGCCAGCAGCGAATCCAGGGAGTATGGCTACACCTTC. Amino acid sequence: CASSESREYGYTF. Full variable domain (remainder filled in from reference TRBV5-1 and TRBJ1-2): KAGVTQTPRYLIKTRGQQVTLSCSPISGHRSVSWYQQTPGQGLQFLFEYFSETQRNKGNFPGRFSGRQFSNSRSEMNVSTLELGDSALYLCASSESREYGYTFGSGTRLTVV.

This chain links TRBV19 with TRBJ1-2, with 10 bases aligning to TRBD1. Per the germline V gene, CDR1 is LNHDA and CDR2 is SQIVND (reference sequence). CDR3 length: 16 residues. J gave up 5 bases and V 6 bases, and 12 bases lay outside the gene matches. CDR3 nucleotide sequence: TGTGCCAGTAGCCAAAATGGGGACAGGGGATGGTATGGCTACACCTTC. Translated, it gives CASSQNGDRGWYGYTF.

The CDR3 nucleotides read TGTGCCAGCAGCAAGGAGCGGGAGCGTCATGAGCAGTTCTTC. Protein: CASSKERERHEQFF. This rearrangement joins TRBV13 to TRBJ2-1; 8 nucleotides line up with TRBD2. Germline assignment: CDR1 PRHDT and CDR2 FYEKMQ (reference sequence). This CDR3 has 14 residues. V was clipped by 5 bases and J by 8 bases; unmatched bases: 8.

This clone was detected a few times. The genes are TRBV4-3 and TRBJ1-2; 9 bases agree with TRBD1. The V segment lost 4 bases and the J segment 2 bases; nucleotides outside the gene matches: 5. This CDR3 comprises 15 residues. Germline V gene data show CDR1 as LGHNA and CDR2 as YSLEER. In nucleotides, the CDR3 is TGCGCCAGCAGCCCTTCCGGGACAGGGAACTATGGCTACACCTTC. As protein: CASSPSGTGNYGYTF.

DNA of the CDR3: TGCGCCAGCAGAAACCCGGCCCGGGGAGGACATGAGCAGTTCTTC. Encoded protein: CASRNPARGGHEQFF. The J gene is TRBJ2-1, the V gene TRBV5-1, with a possible D match to TRBD2 (6 bases). V lost 5 bases, J lost 8 bases, and 20 bases lay in between. The germline CDR1 and CDR2 sequences are SGHRS and YFSETQ. The CDR3 has 15 residues.

The V and J genes are TRBV5-4 and TRBJ1-2; D is possibly TRBD1 (5 bases). The germline CDR1 and CDR2 sequences are SGHNT and YYREEE (reference sequence). Trimming stripped 0 bases from V and 0 bases from J, with 9 bases between. This CDR3 is 15 amino acids long. Here the CDR3 DNA reads TGTGCCAGCAGCTTGGAAGGCAGGGCTAACTATGGCTACACCTTC. Amino acids: CASSLEGRANYGYTF.

J is TRBJ2-7 and V is TRBV9; 7 bases are shared with TRBD2. This CDR3 has 14 amino acids. Germline CDR1 SGDLS, CDR2 YYNGEE. V gave up 0 bases and J gave up 3 bases; unmatched junction bases: 3. The DNA for the CDR3 is TGTGCCAGCAGCGTAGGCGGGAGCGTCTACGAGCAGTACTTC. This gives the protein CASSVGGSVYEQYF. Supplemented by reference TRBV9 and TRBJ2-7, the full variable domain reads DSGVTQTPKHLITATGQRVTLRCSPRSGDLSVYWYQQSLDQGLQFLIQYYNGEERAKGNILERFSAQQFPDLHSELNLSSLELGDSALYFCASSVGGSVYEQYFGPGTRLTVT.

This sequence joins TRBV21-1 and TRBJ2-7; TRBD2, as called in the table, went unchecked against the DNA. TRBV21-1 is assigned pseudogene status. The CDR3 consists of 18 residues. CDR3 in amino acids: CASSKPNSGTREPYEQYF. The DNA of the CDR3 is TGTGCCAGCAGCAAACCGAACTCCGGGACTAGGGAGCCCTACGAGCAGTACTTC.

J is TRBJ2-1 and V is TRBV2, with 13 bases identical to TRBD2. Germline-derived CDR1 and CDR2 are SNHLY and FYNNEI. Trimming cost V 5 bases and J 3 bases; bases outside gene matches: 22. This CDR3 is built from 22 residues. This CDR3 reads CASSPLMWTSGGLHPSYNEQFF. The CDR3 DNA is TGTGCCAGCAGTCCCCTAATGTGGACTAGCGGGGGTCTCCACCCGAGCTACAATGAGCAGTTCTTC.

V is TRBV9 and J is TRBJ2-2; D is uncertain. With 0 bases removed from V and 8 bases from J, the gap between germline ends came to 2 bases. The V gene's germline CDR1 is SGDLS and CDR2 YYNGEE. This CDR3 has 11 residues. The CDR3 DNA reads TGTGCCAGCAGCGTAGGGGGGGAGCTGTTTTTT. Amino acid sequence: CASSVGGELFF. The complete variable domain, with remaining parts taken from reference TRBV9 and TRBJ2-2, reads DSGVTQTPKHLITATGQRVTLRCSPRSGDLSVYWYQQSLDQGLQFLIQYYNGEERAKGNILERFSAQQFPDLHSELNLSSLELGDSALYFCASSVGGELFFGEGSRLTVL.

The V and J genes are TRBV30 and TRBJ1-2, with D unclear. The CDR3 consists of 12 residues. V dropped 3 bases and J dropped 2 bases, with 7 bases sitting between them. CDR1 GTSNPN and CDR2 SVGIG come from the germline V gene (reference sequence). In nucleotides, the CDR3 is TGTGCCTGGAGAGGAGGGAACTATGGCTACACCTTC. Translation: CAWRGGNYGYTF.

The chain has TRBV7-2 and TRBJ1-1; possibly TRBD1 for D (5 bases). Germline loops: CDR1 SGHTA, CDR2 FQGNSA. The CDR3 runs 13 residues. Trimming cost V 6 bases and J 6 bases, with 14 bases left between them. DNA of the CDR3: TGTGCCAGCAGTCCCCGAGGAGGGGCTGAAGCTTTCTTT. It specifies CASSPRGGAEAFF.